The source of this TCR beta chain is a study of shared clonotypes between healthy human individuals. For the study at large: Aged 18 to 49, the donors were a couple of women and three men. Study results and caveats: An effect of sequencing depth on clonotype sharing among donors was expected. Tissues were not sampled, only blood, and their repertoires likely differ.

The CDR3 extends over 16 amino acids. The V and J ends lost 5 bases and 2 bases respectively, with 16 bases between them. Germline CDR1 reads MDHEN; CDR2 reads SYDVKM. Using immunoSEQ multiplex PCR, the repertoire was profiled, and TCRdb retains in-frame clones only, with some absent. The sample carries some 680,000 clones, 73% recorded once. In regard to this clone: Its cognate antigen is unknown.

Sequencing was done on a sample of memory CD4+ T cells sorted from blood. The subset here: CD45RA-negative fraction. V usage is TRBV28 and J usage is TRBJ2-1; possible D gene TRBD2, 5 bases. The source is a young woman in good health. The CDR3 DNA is TGTGCCAGCAGTGGGTCGGGGTACCCCCCCTACAATGAGCAGTTCTTC. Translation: CASSGSGYPPYNEQFF.